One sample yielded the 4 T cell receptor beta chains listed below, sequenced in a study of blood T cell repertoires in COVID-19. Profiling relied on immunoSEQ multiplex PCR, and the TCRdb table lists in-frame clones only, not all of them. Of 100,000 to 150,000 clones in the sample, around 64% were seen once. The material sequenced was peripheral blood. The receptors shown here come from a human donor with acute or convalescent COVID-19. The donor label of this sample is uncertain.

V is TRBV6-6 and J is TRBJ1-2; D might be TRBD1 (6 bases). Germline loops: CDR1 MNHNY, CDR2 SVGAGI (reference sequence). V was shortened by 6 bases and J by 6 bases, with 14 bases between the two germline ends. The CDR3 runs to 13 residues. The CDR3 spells CASRDRSGNGYTF. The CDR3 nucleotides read TGTGCCAGCAGAGACAGGTCAGGGAATGGCTACACCTTC.

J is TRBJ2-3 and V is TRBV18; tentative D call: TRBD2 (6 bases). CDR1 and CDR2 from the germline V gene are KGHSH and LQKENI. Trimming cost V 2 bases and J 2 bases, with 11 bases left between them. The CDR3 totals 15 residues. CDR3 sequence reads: CASSPFGGTTDTQYF. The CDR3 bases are TGTGCCAGCTCACCATTCGGGGGAACCACAGATACGCAGTATTTT.

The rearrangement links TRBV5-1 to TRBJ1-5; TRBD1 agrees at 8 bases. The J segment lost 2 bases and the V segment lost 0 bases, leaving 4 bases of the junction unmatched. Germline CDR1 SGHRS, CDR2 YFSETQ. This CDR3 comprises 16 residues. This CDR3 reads CASSLAETGGNQPQHF. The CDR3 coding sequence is TGCGCCAGCAGCTTGGCTGAGACAGGGGGCAATCAGCCCCAGCATTTT.

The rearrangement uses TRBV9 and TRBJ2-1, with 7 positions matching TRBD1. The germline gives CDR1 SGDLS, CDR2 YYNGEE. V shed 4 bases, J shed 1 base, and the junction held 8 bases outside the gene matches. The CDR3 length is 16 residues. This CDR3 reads CASSIQTGRSYNEQFF. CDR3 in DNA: TGTGCCAGCAGCATACAGACAGGGCGTTCCTACAATGAGCAGTTCTTC. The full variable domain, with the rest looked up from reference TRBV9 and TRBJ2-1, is DSGVTQTPKHLITATGQRVTLRCSPRSGDLSVYWYQQSLDQGLQFLIQYYNGEERAKGNILERFSAQQFPDLHSELNLSSLELGDSALYFCASSIQTGRSYNEQFFGPGTRLTVL.